This TCR beta chain stems from a study of T cell repertoires in cytomegalovirus infection. Trimming removed 4 bases at V and 3 bases at J, with 10 bases between. The CDR3 is 13 residues long. Germline loops: CDR1 MDHEN, CDR2 SYDVKM. MiXCR was run by TCRdb on the reads, yielding one entry per CDR3 protein. This sample has approximately 260,000 distinct CDR3 sequences, with about a sixth found just once. This clonotype was seen more than once but under ten times. The chain links TRBV28 to TRBJ2-7; perhaps D is TRBD1 or TRBD2 (5 bases each). The TCR comes from a human donor in good health (CMV status not recorded). Some clones in this sample may be carry-over from other donors' samples. The sequencing input was CD8+ T cells from PBMCs. The CDR3 loop is CASSYRGVYEQYF. In DNA form, the CDR3 reads TGTGCCAGCAGTTACCGAGGGGTCTACGAGCAGTACTTC.